This TCR beta chain was identified during a study of blood T cell repertoires in COVID-19. Original data processing: Counts of nucleated cells, estimated from reference gene primer amplification, were obtained. Some clones are missing from TCRdb's copy, which holds only in-frame ones; the method was immunoSEQ multiplex PCR. The D gene and trimming were derived from the DNA, and the V and J assignments and clone size from that table. The table has about 300,000 clones, approximately 85% seen once; the top ten hold around 1.5%. Material: peripheral blood. The TCR sequence derives from a woman between 45 and 65 years old with acute or convalescent COVID-19.

The DNA of the CDR3 is TGCGCCAGCAGCCAAGATGGGGGACAGACAAGGGAGCAGTTCTTC. This codes for CASSQDGGQTREQFF. The chain has TRBV4-1 and TRBJ2-1; TRBD1 matches at 7 bases. This CDR3 comprises 15 residues. Germline-derived CDR1 and CDR2 are MGHRA and YSYEKL. The J segment lost 10 bases and the V segment lost 0 bases, leaving 9 bases of the junction unmatched.